Each of the 7 T cell receptor beta chains below was sequenced from the same sample in a study of Graves' ophthalmopathy and Graves' hyperthyroidism. Investigators amplified TCR beta CDR3 regions from RNA transcripts. A first-round RT-PCR used HTBI primers, followed by a second-round multiplex PCR. TCRdb ran MiXCR on the multiplex PCR reads and lists one entry per CDR3 protein. This sample has 400,000 to 500,000 distinct CDR3 sequences; more than 20% occur once, and the top ten carry roughly 3%. The sequenced sample was peripheral blood. These receptors were collected from a woman between 18 and 29 years old with stable Graves' hyperthyroidism.

V is TRBV3-1 and J is TRBJ1-5; tentative D call: TRBD1 (5 bases). V shed 1 base and J shed 1 base, with 8 bases lying between them. The CDR3 has 15 residues. Germline V lookup: CDR1 LGHDT, CDR2 YNNKEL (reference sequence). The CDR3 loop reads CASSQVPGSNQPQHF. In DNA, the CDR3 is TGTGCCAGCAGCCAAGTACCAGGGAGCAATCAGCCCCAGCATTTT.

This clonotype was counted a few times. This chain links TRBV6-2 or TRBV6-3 with TRBJ2-4, with 9 bases that match TRBD1. V was pared by 0 bases and J by 6 bases, with 12 bases of the junction left unmatched. The CDR3 covers 18 residues. CDR1 and CDR2 (germline): MNHEY, SVGEGT. CDR3 bases: TGTGCCAGCAGTTACTCGATGACAGCCGGGACAGGGTTAAACATTCAGTACTTC. This encodes CASSYSMTAGTGLNIQYF.

In this sample, this clonotype turned up many times. This rearrangement joins TRBV29-1 to TRBJ2-5; D is ambiguous. Germline CDR1 is SQVTM and CDR2 is ANQGSEA. The V gene lost 3 bases and the J gene lost 4 bases, with 9 bases spanning the gap. The CDR3 covers 12 residues. CDR3 protein: CSVDVARETQYF. The CDR3 DNA reads TGCAGCGTTGATGTGGCGAGAGAGACCCAGTACTTC. Together with reference TRBV29-1 and TRBJ2-5, the CDR3 gives the full variable domain: SAVISQKPSRDICQRGTSLTIQCQVDSQVTMMFWYRQQPGQSLTLIATANQGSEATYESGFVIDKFPISRPNLTFSTLTVSNMSPEDSSIYLCSVDVARETQYFGPGTRLLVL.

Worth noting for this clonotype: Given a much more abundant clone one base away, this may be a read error. The V call is TRBV19, the J call TRBJ2-2; 8 bases map to TRBD1. The CDR3 is made up of 15 amino acids. Germline V gives CDR1 LNHDA, CDR2 SQIVND (reference sequence). DNA for the CDR3: TGTGCCAGTAGTAGCGGGACAGGTTACACCGGGGGGCTGTTTTTT. Amino acid sequence: CASSSGTGYTGGLFF.

This clonotype was counted ten times or more. V and J are TRBV20-1 and TRBJ2-5; 7 bases are shared with TRBD2. Trimming took 2 bases from V and 4 from J; bases not matched to a gene: 10. CDR1 and CDR2 (germline): DFQATT, SNEGSKA (reference sequence). This CDR3 comprises 15 residues. DNA for the CDR3: TGCAGTGCTAGACCGGGACTATGGAGGGGAGAGACCCAGTACTTC. Its protein is CSARPGLWRGETQYF.

This clonotype came up many times. This sequence joins TRBV3-1 and TRBJ1-2; D is ambiguous. Trimming left V 1 base short and J 2 bases short, with 8 bases between. CDR3 size: 14 residues. The germline V gene has CDR1 LGHDT and CDR2 YNNKEL (reference sequence). The CDR3 loop is CASSQVSQNYGYTF. CDR3 DNA sequence: TGTGCCAGCAGCCAAGTCAGCCAGAACTATGGCTACACCTTC.

V and J are TRBV12-3 or TRBV12-4 and TRBJ1-5; D gene ambiguous. The CDR3 length is 13 residues. V lost 6 bases and J lost 5, with 11 bases in between. The CDR3 DNA is TGTGCCAGCAGACCAAGACGGGATCAGCCCCAGCATTTT. This encodes CASRPRRDQPQHF.